In its sample, the clone carrying this T cell receptor (beta chain) was seen many times. What it recognizes is unknown. Germline V gene lookup returns CDR1 LGHDT and CDR2 YNNKEL (reference sequence). The CDR3 spans 15 residues. After removal of 3 bases from V and 3 bases from J, the junction contained 6 bases not matched to a gene. The data were taken from a study of post-analysis software for immune sequencing data. Overall study context: The patients showed relapsing-remitting, secondary progressive and progressive-relapsing multiple sclerosis courses.

Researchers reported that TCR beta cDNA libraries carried unique molecular identifiers. MiXCR, applied by TCRdb to the PCR reads, yields one record per CDR3 protein. The table shows a few hundred thousand distinct CDR3 sequences, with less than 40% occurring only once. Study-wide results and limits: Compared with controls, patients had more of five TRBV segments, including TRBV5-6, TRBV5-1 and TRBV20-1.

The specimen was blood. This receptor was obtained from a girl aged 2-17 years with multiple sclerosis. This sequence joins TRBV3-1 and TRBJ2-3; 7 nucleotides match TRBD2. Here the CDR3 reads CASSHRAGRTDTQYF. The CDR3 bases are TGTGCCAGCAGCCACCGAGCGGGGCGGACAGATACGCAGTATTTT.